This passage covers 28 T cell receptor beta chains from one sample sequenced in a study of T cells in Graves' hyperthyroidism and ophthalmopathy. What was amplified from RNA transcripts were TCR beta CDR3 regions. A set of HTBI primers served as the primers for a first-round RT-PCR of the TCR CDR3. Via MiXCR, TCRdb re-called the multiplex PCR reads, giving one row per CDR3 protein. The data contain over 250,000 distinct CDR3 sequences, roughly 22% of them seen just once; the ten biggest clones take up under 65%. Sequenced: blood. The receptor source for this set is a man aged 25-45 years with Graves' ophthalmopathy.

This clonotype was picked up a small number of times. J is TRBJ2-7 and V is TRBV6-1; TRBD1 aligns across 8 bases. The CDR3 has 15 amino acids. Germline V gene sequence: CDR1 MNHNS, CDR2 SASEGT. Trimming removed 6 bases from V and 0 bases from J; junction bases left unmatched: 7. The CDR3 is CASSGRQGFSYEQYF. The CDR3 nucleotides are TGTGCCAGCAGCGGGAGACAGGGGTTCTCCTACGAGCAGTACTTC.

The CDR3 region has the DNA TGTGCCAGCAGGCTAGCGGGAATTTCTTCCTACGAGCAGTACTTC. Amino acid sequence: CASRLAGISSYEQYF. This rearrangement joins TRBV28 to TRBJ2-7; the match to TRBD2 covers 9 bases. Germline assignment: CDR1 MDHEN and CDR2 SYDVKM. This CDR3 has 15 residues. The J segment lost 1 base and the V segment lost 6 bases, leaving 7 bases of the junction unmatched.

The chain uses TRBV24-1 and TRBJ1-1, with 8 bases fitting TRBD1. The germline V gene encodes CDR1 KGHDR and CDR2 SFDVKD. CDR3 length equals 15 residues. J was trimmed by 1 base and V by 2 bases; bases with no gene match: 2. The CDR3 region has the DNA TGTGCCACCAGTGATTCCGGGACAGGGAACACTGAAGCTTTCTTT. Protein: CATSDSGTGNTEAFF.

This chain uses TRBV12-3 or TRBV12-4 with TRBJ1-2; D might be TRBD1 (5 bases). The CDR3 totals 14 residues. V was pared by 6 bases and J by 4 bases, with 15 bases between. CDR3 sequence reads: CASRRDVGGYGYTF. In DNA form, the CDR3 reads TGTGCCAGCAGGAGGGACGTTGGGGGCTATGGCTACACCTTC.

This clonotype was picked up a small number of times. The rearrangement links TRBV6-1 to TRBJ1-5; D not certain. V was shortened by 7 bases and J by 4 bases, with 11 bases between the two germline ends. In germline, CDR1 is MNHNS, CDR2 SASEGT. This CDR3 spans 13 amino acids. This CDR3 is CASTPTWNQPQHF. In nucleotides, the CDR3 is TGTGCCAGCACTCCTACCTGGAATCAGCCCCAGCATTTT.

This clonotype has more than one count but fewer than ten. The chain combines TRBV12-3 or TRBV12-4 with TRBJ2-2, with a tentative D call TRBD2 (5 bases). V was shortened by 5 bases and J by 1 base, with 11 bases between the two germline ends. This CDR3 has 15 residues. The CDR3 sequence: CASSPRRGNTGELFF. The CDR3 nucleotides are TGTGCCAGCAGTCCCAGACGGGGGAACACCGGGGAGCTGTTTTTT.

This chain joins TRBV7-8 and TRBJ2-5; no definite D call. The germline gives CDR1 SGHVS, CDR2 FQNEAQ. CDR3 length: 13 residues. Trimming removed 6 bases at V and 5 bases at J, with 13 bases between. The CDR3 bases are TGTGCCAGCAGTTTGGCGACACGGGAGACCCAGTACTTC. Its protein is CASSLATRETQYF.

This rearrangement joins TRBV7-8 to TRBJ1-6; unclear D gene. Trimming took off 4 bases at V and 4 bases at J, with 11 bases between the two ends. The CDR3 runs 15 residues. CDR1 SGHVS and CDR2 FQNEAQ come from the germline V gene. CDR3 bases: TGTGCCAGCAGCTCCGAGAACCAATATAATTCACCCCTCCACTTT. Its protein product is CASSSENQYNSPLHF.

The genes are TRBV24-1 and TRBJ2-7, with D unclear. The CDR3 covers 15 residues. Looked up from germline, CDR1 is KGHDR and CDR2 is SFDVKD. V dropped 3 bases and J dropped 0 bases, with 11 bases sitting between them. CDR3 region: CATSDNEVPSYEQYF. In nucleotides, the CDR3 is TGTGCCACCAGTGATAACGAAGTCCCCTCCTACGAGCAGTACTTC.

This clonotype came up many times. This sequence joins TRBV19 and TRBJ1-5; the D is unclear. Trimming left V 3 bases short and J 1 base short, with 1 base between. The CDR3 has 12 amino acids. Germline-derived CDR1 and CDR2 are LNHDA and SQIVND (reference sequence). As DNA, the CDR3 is TGTGCCAGTAGTATGAGCAATCAGCCCCAGCATTTT. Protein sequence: CASSMSNQPQHF.

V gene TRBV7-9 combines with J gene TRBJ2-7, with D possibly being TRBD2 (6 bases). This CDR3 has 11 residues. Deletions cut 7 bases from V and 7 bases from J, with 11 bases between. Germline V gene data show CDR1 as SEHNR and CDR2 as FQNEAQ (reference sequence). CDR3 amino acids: CASKAGGEQYF. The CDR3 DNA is TGTGCCAGCAAAGCGGGCGGAGAGCAGTACTTC. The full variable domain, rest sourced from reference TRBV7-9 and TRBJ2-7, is DTGVSQNPRHKITKRGQNVTFRCDPISEHNRLYWYRQTLGQGPEFLTYFQNEAQLEKSRLLSDRFSAERPKGSFSTLEIQRTEQGDSAMYLCASKAGGEQYFGPGTRLTVT.

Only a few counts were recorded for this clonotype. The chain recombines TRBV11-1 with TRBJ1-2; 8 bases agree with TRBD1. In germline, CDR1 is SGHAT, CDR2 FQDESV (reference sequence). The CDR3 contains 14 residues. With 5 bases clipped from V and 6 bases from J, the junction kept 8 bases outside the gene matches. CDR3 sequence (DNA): TGTGCCAGCAGCCAACGACAGGGGAGGGATGGCTACACCTTC. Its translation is CASSQRQGRDGYTF. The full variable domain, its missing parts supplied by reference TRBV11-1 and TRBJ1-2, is EAEVAQSPRYKITEKSQAVAFWCDPISGHATLYWYRQILGQGPELLVQFQDESVVDDSQLPKDRFSAERLKGVDSTLKIQPAELGDSAMYLCASSQRQGRDGYTFGSGTRLTVV.

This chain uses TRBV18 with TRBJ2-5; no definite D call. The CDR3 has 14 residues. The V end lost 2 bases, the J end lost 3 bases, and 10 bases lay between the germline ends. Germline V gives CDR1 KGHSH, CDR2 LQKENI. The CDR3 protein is CASSPSGVKETQYF. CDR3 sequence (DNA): TGTGCCAGCTCACCATCTGGGGTCAAAGAGACCCAGTACTTC.

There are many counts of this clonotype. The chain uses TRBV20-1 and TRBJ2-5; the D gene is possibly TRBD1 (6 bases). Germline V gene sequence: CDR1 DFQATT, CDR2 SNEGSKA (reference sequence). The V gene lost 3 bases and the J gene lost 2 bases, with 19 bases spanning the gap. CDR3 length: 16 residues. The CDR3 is CSASPATGTQQETQYF. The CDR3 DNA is TGCAGTGCTAGCCCCGCCACCGGGACACAGCAAGAGACCCAGTACTTC.

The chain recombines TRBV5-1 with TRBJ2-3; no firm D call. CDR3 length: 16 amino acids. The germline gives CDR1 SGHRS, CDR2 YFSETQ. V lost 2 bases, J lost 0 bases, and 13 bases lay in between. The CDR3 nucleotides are TGCGCCAGCAGCTTTAATGGTCGGGCTAGCACAGATACGCAGTATTTT. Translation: CASSFNGRASTDTQYF.

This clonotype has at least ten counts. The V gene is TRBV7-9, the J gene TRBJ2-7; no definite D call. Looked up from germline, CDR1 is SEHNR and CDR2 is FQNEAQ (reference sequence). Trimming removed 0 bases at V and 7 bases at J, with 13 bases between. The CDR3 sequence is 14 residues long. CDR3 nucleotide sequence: TGTGCCAGCAGCTTAGCCACACATGCTGGGGAGCAGTACTTC. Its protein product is CASSLATHAGEQYF.

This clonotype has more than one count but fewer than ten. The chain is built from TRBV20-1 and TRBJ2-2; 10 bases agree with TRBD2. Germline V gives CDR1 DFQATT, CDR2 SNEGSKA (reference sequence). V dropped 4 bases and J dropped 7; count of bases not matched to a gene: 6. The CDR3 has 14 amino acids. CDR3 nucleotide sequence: TGCAGTGCTACAAGCGGGAGGGCCGACGGGGAGCTGTTTTTT. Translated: CSATSGRADGELFF.

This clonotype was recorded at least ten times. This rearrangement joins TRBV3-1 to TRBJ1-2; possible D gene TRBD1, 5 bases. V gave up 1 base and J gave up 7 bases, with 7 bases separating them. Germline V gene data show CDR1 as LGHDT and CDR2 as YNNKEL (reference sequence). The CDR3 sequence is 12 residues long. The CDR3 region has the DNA TGTGCCAGCAGCCAAGGGGACGGTGGCTACACCTTC. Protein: CASSQGDGGYTF.

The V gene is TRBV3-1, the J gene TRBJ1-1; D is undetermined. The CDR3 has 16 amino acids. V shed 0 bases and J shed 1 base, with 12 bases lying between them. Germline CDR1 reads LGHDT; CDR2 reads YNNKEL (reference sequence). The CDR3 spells CASSQDPFGRNTEAFF. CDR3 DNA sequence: TGTGCCAGCAGCCAAGATCCGTTCGGGAGGAACACTGAAGCTTTCTTT.

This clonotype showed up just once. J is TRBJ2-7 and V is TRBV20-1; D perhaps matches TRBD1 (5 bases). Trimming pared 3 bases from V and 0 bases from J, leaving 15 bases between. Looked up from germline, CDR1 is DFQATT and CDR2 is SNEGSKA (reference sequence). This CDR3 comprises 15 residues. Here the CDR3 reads CSASDEAGSSYEQYF. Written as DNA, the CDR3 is TGCAGTGCTAGTGATGAGGCAGGGTCCTCCTACGAGCAGTACTTC.

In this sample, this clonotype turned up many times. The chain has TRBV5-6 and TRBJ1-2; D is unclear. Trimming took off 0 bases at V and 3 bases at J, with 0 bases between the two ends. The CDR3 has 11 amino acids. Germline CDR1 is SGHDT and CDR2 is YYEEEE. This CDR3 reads CASSLDYGYTF. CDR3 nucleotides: TGTGCCAGCAGCTTGGACTATGGCTACACCTTC.

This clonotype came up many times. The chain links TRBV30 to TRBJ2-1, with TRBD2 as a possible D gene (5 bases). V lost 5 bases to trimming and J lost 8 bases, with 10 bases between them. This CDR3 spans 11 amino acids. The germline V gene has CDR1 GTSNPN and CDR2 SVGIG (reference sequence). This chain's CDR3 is CAWSGVDEQFF. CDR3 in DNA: TGTGCCTGGTCCGGGGTCGATGAGCAGTTCTTC.

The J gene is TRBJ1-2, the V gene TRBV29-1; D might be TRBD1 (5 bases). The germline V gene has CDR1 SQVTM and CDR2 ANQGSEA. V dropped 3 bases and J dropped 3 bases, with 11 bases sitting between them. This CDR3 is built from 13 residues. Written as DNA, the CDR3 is TGCAGCGTTGACGCAGGGTTTGACTATGGCTACACCTTC. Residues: CSVDAGFDYGYTF.

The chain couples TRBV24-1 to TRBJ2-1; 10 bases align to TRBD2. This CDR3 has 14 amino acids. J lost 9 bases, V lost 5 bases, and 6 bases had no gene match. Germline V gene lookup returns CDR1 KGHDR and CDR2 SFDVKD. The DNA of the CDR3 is TGTGCCACCAGTGGGTCTAGCGGGAGAATTGAGCAGTTCTTC. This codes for CATSGSSGRIEQFF.

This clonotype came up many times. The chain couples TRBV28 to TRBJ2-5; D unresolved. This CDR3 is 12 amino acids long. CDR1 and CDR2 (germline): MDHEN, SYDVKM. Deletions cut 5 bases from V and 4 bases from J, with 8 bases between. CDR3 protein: CASSPWRETQYF. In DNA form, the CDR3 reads TGTGCCAGCAGTCCGTGGCGAGAGACCCAGTACTTC.

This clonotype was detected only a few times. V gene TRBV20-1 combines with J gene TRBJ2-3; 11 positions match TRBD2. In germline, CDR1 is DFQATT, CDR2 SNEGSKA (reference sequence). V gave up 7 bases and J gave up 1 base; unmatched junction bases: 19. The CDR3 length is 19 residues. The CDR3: CSVTASRYSGRVGTDTQYF. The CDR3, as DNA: TGCAGTGTTACAGCATCGCGTTATAGCGGGAGGGTTGGCACAGATACGCAGTATTTT.

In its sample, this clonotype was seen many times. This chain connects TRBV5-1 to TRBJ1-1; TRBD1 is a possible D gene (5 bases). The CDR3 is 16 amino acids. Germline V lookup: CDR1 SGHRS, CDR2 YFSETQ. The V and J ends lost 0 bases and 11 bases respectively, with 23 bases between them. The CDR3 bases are TGCGCCAGCAGCTTGGCAGAGGGGATCTCGTCCCTGGAGGCTTTCTTT. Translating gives CASSLAEGISSLEAFF.

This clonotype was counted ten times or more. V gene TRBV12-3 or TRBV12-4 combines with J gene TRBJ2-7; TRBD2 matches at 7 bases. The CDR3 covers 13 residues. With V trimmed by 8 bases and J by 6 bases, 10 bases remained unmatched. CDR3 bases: TGTGCCAGCCGCGAAGGACTAGGAGGCGAGCAGTACTTC. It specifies CASREGLGGEQYF.